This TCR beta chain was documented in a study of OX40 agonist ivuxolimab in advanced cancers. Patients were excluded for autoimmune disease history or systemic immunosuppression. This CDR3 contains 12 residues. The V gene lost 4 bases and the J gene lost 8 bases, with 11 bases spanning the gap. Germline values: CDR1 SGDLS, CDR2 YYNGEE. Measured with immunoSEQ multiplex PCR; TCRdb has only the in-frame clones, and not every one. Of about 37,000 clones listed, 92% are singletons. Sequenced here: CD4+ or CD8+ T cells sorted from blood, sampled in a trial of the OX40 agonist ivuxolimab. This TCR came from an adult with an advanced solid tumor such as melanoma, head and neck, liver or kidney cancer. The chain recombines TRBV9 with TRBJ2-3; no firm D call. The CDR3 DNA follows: TGTGCCAGCAGCCCTCCATTGGGTACGCAGTATTTT. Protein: CASSPPLGTQYF.